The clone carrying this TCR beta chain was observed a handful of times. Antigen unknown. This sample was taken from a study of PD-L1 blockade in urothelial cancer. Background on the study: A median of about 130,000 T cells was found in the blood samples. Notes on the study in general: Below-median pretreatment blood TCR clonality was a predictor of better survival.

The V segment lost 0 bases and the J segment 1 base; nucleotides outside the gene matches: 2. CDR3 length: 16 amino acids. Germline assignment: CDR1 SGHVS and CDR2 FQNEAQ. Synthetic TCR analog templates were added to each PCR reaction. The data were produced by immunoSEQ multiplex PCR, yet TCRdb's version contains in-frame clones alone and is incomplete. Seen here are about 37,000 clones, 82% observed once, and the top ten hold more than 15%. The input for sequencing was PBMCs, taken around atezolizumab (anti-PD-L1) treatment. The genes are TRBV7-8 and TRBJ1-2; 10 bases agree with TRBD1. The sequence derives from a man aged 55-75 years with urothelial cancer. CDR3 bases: TGTGCCAGCAGCTTAGCCCGGGACAGGGGTAACTATGGCTACACCTTC. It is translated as CASSLARDRGNYGYTF.